This TCR beta chain was documented in a study of response to subunit inactivated influenza vaccine. Regarding the study as a whole: The authors suggested that every seasonal influenza vaccination recruits few new T cells.

Remarks on this clonotype: Its antigen is still unknown.

Trimming pared 0 bases from V and 3 bases from J, leaving 7 bases between. Germline loops: CDR1 LNHDA, CDR2 SQIVND (reference sequence). The CDR3 runs to 14 residues. TCRdb ran MiXCR on the RT-PCR reads and lists one entry per CDR3 protein. The sample holds 700,000 to 800,000 distinct CDR3 sequences, around a sixth seen once. The specimen comprised PBMCs from blood, sampled 5 days after vaccination. The chain links TRBV19 to TRBJ2-3, with D unresolved. The receptor comes from a man between 45 and 60 years old who received an inactivated influenza vaccine. CDR3 loop: CASSIDPSTDTQYF. The CDR3 DNA sequence: TGTGCCAGTAGTATAGATCCGTCAACAGATACGCAGTATTTT. Filled out from reference TRBV19 and TRBJ2-3, the complete variable domain reads DGGITQSPKYLFRKEGQNVTLSCEQNLNHDAMYWYRQDPGQGLRLIYYSQIVNDFQKGDIAEGYSVSREKKESFPLTVTSAQKNPTAFYLCASSIDPSTDTQYFGPGTRLTVL.